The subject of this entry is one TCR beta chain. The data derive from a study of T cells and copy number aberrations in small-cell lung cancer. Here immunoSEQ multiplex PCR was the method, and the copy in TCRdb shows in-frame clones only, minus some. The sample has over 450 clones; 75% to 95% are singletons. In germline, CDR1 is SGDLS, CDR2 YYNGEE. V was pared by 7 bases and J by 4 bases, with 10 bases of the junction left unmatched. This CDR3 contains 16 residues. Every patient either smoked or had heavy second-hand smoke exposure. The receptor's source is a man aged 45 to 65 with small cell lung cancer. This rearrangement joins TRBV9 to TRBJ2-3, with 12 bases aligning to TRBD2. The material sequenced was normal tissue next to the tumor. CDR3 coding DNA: TGTGCCAGCTCTTCTAGCGGGAGGGCCGGGGCAGATACGCAGTATTTT. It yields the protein CASSSSGRAGADTQYF.